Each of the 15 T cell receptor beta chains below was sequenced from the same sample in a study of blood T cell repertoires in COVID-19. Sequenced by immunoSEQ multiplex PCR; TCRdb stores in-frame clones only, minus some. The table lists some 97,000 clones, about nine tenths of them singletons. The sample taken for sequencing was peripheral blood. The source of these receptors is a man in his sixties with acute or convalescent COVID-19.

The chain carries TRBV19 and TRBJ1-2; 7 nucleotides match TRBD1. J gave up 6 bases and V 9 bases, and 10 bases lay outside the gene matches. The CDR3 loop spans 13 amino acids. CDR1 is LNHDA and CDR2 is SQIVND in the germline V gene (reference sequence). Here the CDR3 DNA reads TGTGCCAGCCGTCCAGACAGGGTGGATGGCTACACCTTC. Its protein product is CASRPDRVDGYTF.

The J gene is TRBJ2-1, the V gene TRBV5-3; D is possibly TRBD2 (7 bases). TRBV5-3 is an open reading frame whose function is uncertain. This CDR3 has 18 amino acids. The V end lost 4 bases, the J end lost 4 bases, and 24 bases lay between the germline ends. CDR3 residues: CARSLRGGRMGGYNEQFF. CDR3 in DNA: TGTGCCAGAAGCCTACGCGGGGGCAGAATGGGGGGATACAATGAGCAGTTCTTC.

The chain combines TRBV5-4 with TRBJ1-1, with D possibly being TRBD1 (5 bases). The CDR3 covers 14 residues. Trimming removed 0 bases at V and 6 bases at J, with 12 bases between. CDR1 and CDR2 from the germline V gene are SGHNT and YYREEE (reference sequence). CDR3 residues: CASSLARQRAEAFF. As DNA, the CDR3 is TGTGCCAGCAGCTTGGCCCGACAGCGCGCTGAAGCTTTCTTT.

The CDR3 is CASRTGDHPNEKLFF. CDR3 sequence (DNA): TGCGCCAGCAGGACAGGGGATCATCCTAATGAAAAACTGTTTTTT. The genes are TRBV5-1 and TRBJ1-4; 8 bases match TRBD1. This CDR3 has 15 residues. Germline-derived CDR1 and CDR2 are SGHRS and YFSETQ. The junction had 6 bases not matched to a gene; V was cut back by 5 bases and J by 3 bases.

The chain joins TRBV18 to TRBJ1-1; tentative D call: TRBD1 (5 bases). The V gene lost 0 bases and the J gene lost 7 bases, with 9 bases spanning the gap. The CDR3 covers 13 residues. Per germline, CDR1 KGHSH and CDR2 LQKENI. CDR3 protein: CASSPPGGSEAFF. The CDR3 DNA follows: TGTGCCAGCTCACCACCCGGGGGGAGTGAAGCTTTCTTT.

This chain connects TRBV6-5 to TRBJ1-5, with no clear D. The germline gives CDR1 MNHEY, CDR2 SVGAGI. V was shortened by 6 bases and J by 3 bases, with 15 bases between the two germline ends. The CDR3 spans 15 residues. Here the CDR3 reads CASSPTGILNQPQHF. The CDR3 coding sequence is TGTGCCAGCAGCCCGACCGGGATCCTCAATCAGCCCCAGCATTTT.

CDR3 region: CASSLNGYEQFF. The CDR3 DNA reads as TGTGCCAGCAGTTTAAATGGCTATGAGCAGTTCTTC. The chain uses TRBV12-3 or TRBV12-4 and TRBJ2-1; D gene ambiguous. This CDR3 comprises 12 residues. Trimming shortened V by 2 bases and J by 8 bases, and 7 bases separated the two germline ends.

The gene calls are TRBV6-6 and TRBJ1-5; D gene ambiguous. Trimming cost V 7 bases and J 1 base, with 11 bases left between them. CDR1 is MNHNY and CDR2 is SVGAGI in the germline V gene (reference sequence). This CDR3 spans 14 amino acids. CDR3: CASIQTGSNQPQHF. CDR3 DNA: TGTGCCAGCATTCAGACTGGCAGCAATCAGCCCCAGCATTTT.

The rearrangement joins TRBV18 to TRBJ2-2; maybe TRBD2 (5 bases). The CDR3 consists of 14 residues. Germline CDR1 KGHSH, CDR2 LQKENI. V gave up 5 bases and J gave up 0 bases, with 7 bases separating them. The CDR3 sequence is CASSGRANTGELFF. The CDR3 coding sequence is TGTGCCAGCTCAGGGAGAGCGAACACCGGGGAGCTGTTTTTT.

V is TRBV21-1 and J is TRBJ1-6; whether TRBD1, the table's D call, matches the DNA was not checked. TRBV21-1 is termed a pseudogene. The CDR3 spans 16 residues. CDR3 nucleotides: TGTGCCAGCAGCAAAAGGGACAGGGGGTGCAATTCACCCCTCCACTTT. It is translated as CASSKRDRGCNSPLHF.

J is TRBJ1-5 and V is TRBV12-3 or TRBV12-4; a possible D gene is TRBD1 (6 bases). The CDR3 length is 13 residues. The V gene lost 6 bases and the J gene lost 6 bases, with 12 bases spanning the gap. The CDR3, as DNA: TGTGCCAGCAGACAGGGTACGGGTCAGCCCCAGCATTTT. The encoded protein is CASRQGTGQPQHF.

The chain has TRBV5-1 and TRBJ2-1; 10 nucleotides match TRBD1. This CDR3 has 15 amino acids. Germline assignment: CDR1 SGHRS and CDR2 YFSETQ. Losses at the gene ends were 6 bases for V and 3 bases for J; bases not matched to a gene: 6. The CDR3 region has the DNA TGCGCCAGCATAGAGAGGACAGGGGGCTACAATGAGCAGTTCTTC. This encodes CASIERTGGYNEQFF.

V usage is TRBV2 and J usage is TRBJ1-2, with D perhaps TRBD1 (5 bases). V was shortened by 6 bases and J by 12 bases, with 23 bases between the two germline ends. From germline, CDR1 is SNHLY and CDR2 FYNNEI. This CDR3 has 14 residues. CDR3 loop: CASRLREEGIVHTF. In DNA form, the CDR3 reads TGTGCCAGCAGACTCAGGGAGGAGGGGATAGTGCACACCTTC.

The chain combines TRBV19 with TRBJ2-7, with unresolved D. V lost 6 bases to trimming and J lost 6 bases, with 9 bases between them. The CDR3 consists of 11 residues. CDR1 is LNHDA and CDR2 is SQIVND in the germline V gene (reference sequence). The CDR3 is CASRSGFEQYF. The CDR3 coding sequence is TGTGCCAGTAGATCCGGTTTCGAGCAGTACTTC.

The CDR3 coding sequence is TGTGCCAGTAATCCCAGAAATAACTATGGCTACACCTTC. This translates into CASNPRNNYGYTF. The gene calls are TRBV19 and TRBJ1-2; no firm D call. This CDR3 is 13 amino acids long. The V end was cut by 7 bases, the J end by 1 base, with 10 bases between. Germline loops: CDR1 LNHDA, CDR2 SQIVND (reference sequence). Variable domain in full (rest from reference TRBV19 and TRBJ1-2): DGGITQSPKYLFRKEGQNVTLSCEQNLNHDAMYWYRQDPGQGLRLIYYSQIVNDFQKGDIAEGYSVSREKKESFPLTVTSAQKNPTAFYLCASNPRNNYGYTFGSGTRLTVV.